This is a list of T cell receptor beta chains from one sample in a study of molecular identifiers for immune sequencing clone quantification. TCRdb fed the PCR reads into MiXCR, producing one record per CDR3 protein. There are around 40,000 distinct CDR3 sequences in the sample; roughly 19% occur only once, and about 1% lies in the top ten. The sample taken for sequencing was naive CD8+ T cells from blood, with Jurkat cell RNA spiked in. The origin of the receptors is a human donor in good health. Some libraries in this study had Jurkat cell RNA spiked in. The CDR3 runs from the conserved cysteine through the conserved F or W. D genes are given only for firm matches. A row's size may be missing; if present it is once, few, many or a size class.

V	length	D	size	J	DNA	CDR3
TRBV7-8	16	TRBD1	many	TRBJ1-1	TGTGCCAGCAGCCCGGGACAGGGGGTGATAGGCACTGAAGCTTTCTTT	CASSPGQGVIGTEAFF
TRBV7-6	13	.	many	TRBJ2-3	TGTGCCAGCAGCTTAGGACGCACAGATACGCAGTATTTT	CASSLGRTDTQYF
TRBV12-5	12	.	many	TRBJ2-2	TGTGCTAGTGGTTTTGACACCGGGGAGCTGTTTTTT	CASGFDTGELFF
TRBV7-6	15	TRBD2	many	TRBJ2-1	TGTGCCAGCAGCTTTGTAGCGGGGGCCTACAATGAGCAGTTCTTC	CASSFVAGAYNEQFF
TRBV14	16	.	many	TRBJ2-6	TGTGCCAGCAGCGAACTGCGAAGCTCTGGGGCCAACGTCCTGACTTTC	CASSELRSSGANVLTF
TRBV7-9	14	.	many	TRBJ2-5	TGTGCCAGCAGCTCCGGACCTGGGGGAGAGACCCAGTACTTC	CASSSGPGGETQYF
TRBV27	16	TRBD1	many	TRBJ2-5	TGTGCCAGCAGTTCACAAGGGGGCCTGTACCAAGAGACCCAGTACTTC	CASSSQGGLYQETQYF
TRBV6-2/TRBV6-3	16	TRBD1	many	TRBJ2-3	TGTGCCAGCAATTTTGGACAGGGGGCAAATGAAGATACGCAGTATTTT	CASNFGQGANEDTQYF
TRBV5-4	13	.	many	TRBJ1-1	TGTGCCAGCAGACCTACAGGTAACACTGAAGCTTTCTTT	CASRPTGNTEAFF
TRBV4-3	14	TRBD2	many	TRBJ2-7	TGCGCCAGCAGCCAAGATCGGGGGGTTTACGAGCAGTACTTC	CASSQDRGVYEQYF
TRBV20-1	20	TRBD2	many	TRBJ2-1	TGCAGTGCTAGAGAACCGACCGGGACTAGCGGGGGGCGCGTAAACAATGAGCAGTTCTTC	CSAREPTGTSGGRVNNEQFF
TRBV28	13	.	many	TRBJ2-2	TGTGCCAGCAGTCAACACGACACCGGGGAGCTGTTTTTT	CASSQHDTGELFF
TRBV5-6	13	.	many	TRBJ2-5	TGTGCCAGCAGGGAGGCTATTACGGAGACCCAGTACTTC	CASREAITETQYF
TRBV7-3	15	.	once	TRBJ2-3	TGTGCCAGCAGCTGTCCCAGGGATTGCACAGATACGCAGTATTTT	CASSCPRDCTDTQYF
TRBV30	14	TRBD1	many	TRBJ2-7	TGTGCCTGGAAGCCAGGGGGCTTCTCCTACGAGCAGTACTTC	CAWKPGGFSYEQYF
TRBV7-2	16	TRBD2	many	TRBJ2-7	TGTGCCAGCAGCATAAGAGTAGCGGGGGGACCCTACGAGCAGTACTTC	CASSIRVAGGPYEQYF
TRBV29-1	17	TRBD1	.	TRBJ1-2	TGCAGCGTCCCCCGGGACAGGGGGATACTATGGGACTATGGCTACACCTTC	CSVPRDRGILWDYGYTF
TRBV13	17	TRBD2	many	TRBJ2-2	TGTGCCAGCAGCTTAGGCCTAGCGGGAGTTTATGCCGGGGAGCTGTTTTTT	CASSLGLAGVYAGELFF
TRBV6-5	14	.	.	TRBJ1-2	TGTGCCAGCAGTCGTGAGTGGGGGTCCTATGGCTACACCTTC	CASSREWGSYGYTF
TRBV10-3	19	TRBD2	many	TRBJ2-7	TGTGCCATCAGTGCCACCCCCGGGGCTAGCGGGAGGGCCGGGTACGAGCAGTACTTC	CAISATPGASGRAGYEQYF
TRBV19	17	.	many	TRBJ2-7	TGTGCCAGTAGCCAGTTTGGGACTTATCCATCCTCCTACGAGCAGTACTTC	CASSQFGTYPSSYEQYF
TRBV29-1	13	.	.	TRBJ2-1	TGCAGCGTCCAGGGACCGCTAAACAATGAGCAGTTCTTC	CSVQGPLNNEQFF
TRBV7-9	14	.	many	TRBJ1-1	TGTGCCAGCAGCTTAGACAGGCACCTCACTGAAGCTTTCTTT	CASSLDRHLTEAFF
TRBV7-6	15	.	many	TRBJ1-1	TGTGCCAGCAGCCCTGCCCCCGGATCTTACACTGAAGCTTTCTTT	CASSPAPGSYTEAFF
TRBV5-1	17	.	many	TRBJ1-1	TGCGCCAGCAGTCGCGAGGGTGGTATTGAACTGGACACTGAAGCTTTCTTT	CASSREGGIELDTEAFF
TRBV19	15	.	many	TRBJ2-3	TGTGCCAGTAGTATCAGCTCGCACCTCACAGATACGCAGTATTTT	CASSISSHLTDTQYF
TRBV27	16	.	many	TRBJ2-4	TGTGCCAGCAGTTTATTCAGCGGCATAGCCAAAAACATTCAGTACTTC	CASSLFSGIAKNIQYF
TRBV5-6	15	.	.	TRBJ1-3	TGTGCCAGCAGCCGAGAGGGAGTCTCTGGAAACACCATATATTTT	CASSREGVSGNTIYF
TRBV20-1	16	.	.	TRBJ2-2	TGCAGTGCTAGAGAGCCCGACGGGGGTGCGGCCGGGGAGCTGTTTTTT	CSAREPDGGAAGELFF
TRBV29-1	12	TRBD1	many	TRBJ1-2	TGCAGCGTTGTGGGACAGGGAGATGGCTACACCTTC	CSVVGQGDGYTF
TRBV19	14	TRBD2	many	TRBJ2-7	TGTGCCAGTAGTATAAGCGGGAGGGCCTACGAGCAGTACTTC	CASSISGRAYEQYF
TRBV6-2/TRBV6-3	17	TRBD2	.	TRBJ2-3	TGTGCCAGCAGTTCGACTAGCGGGGTAGTTGACACAGATACGCAGTATTTT	CASSSTSGVVDTDTQYF
TRBV20-1	15	TRBD2	many	TRBJ2-1	TGCAGTGCCAGAGCGGGGAAGAGCTCCTACAATGAGCAGTTCTTC	CSARAGKSSYNEQFF
TRBV20-1	17	.	many	TRBJ2-5	TGCAGTGCTTGGACCAAAATAGACGGCCTTACTTTGGAGACCCAGTACTTC	CSAWTKIDGLTLETQYF
TRBV5-1	17	.	.	TRBJ2-4	TGCGCCAGCAGCTTGGACTCCCCCACGCTGGCCAAAAACATTCAGTACTTC	CASSLDSPTLAKNIQYF
TRBV20-1	15	TRBD2	many	TRBJ2-1	TGCAGTGCTAGGCAGGAGCGGGAGGTTTTCAATGAGCAGTTCTTC	CSARQEREVFNEQFF
TRBV7-6	14	.	many	TRBJ1-1	TGTGCCAGCAGCCCCGCGGGGCCAAACACTGAAGCTTTCTTT	CASSPAGPNTEAFF
TRBV13	16	TRBD2	many	TRBJ2-1	TGTGCCAGCAGCTTCCCGGGACTAGCACACCGGGATGAGCAGTTCTTC	CASSFPGLAHRDEQFF
TRBV6-2/TRBV6-3	14	.	many	TRBJ2-7	TGTGCCAGCAGTCCCCGATGGAGCTCCTACGAGCAGTACTTC	CASSPRWSSYEQYF
TRBV6-5	18	TRBD2	medium-sized	TRBJ2-7	TGTGCCAGCAGTTACTCCGGGACTAGCGGGGGGGCCGCCTACGAGCAGTACTTC	CASSYSGTSGGAAYEQYF
TRBV7-8	16	.	.	TRBJ2-1	TGTGCCAGCAGCTGGCCGGGGCAAACAACCGCCGATGAGCAGTTCTTC	CASSWPGQTTADEQFF
TRBV7-9	12	.	many	TRBJ2-5	TGTGCCAGCAGCTTGATCCAAGAGACCCAGTACTTC	CASSLIQETQYF
TRBV7-3	15	TRBD2	many	TRBJ2-7	TGTGCCAGCAGCTTTGGGACTAGCGGGGCCTACGAGCAGTACTTC	CASSFGTSGAYEQYF
TRBV14	14	.	.	TRBJ2-7	TGTGCCAGCAGCCAAGTTCCCTCCGTGGGGGAGCAGTACTTC	CASSQVPSVGEQYF
TRBV4-3	14	TRBD1	many	TRBJ2-3	TGCGCCAGCAGCCCCGGGACAGGGGCCTTCACGCAGTATTTT	CASSPGTGAFTQYF
TRBV6-6	17	.	many	TRBJ2-3	TGTGCCAGCGGTGGGGGACGGCTAGTTACTAGCACAGATACGCAGTATTTT	CASGGGRLVTSTDTQYF
TRBV4-3	17	.	many	TRBJ2-1	TGCGCCAGCAGCCCGGCAGAGGGACTCCTTGGGGACAATGAGCAGTTCTTC	CASSPAEGLLGDNEQFF
TRBV7-9	20	TRBD1	many	TRBJ1-1	TGTGCCAGCAGCTACGGACAGGGGGTGGCCGCTTCCAGGGGGAACACTGAAGCTTTCTTT	CASSYGQGVAASRGNTEAFF
TRBV9	16	TRBD2	many	TRBJ2-3	TGTGCCAGCAGCGTAGACAGCGGGAGCTCGGCAGATACGCAGTATTTT	CASSVDSGSSADTQYF
TRBV7-9	16	TRBD2	.	TRBJ2-7	TGTGCCAGCAGCTTAGCCTCGGGACTAGCCATCTACGAGCAGTACTTC	CASSLASGLAIYEQYF
TRBV27	14	.	many	TRBJ2-7	TGTGCCAGCACCTCCAGTCCCCCGGGCGGCGAGCAGTACTTC	CASTSSPPGGEQYF
TRBV27	14	.	many	TRBJ1-5	TGTGCCAGCATGTCCAGATCTAGCAATCAGCCCCAGCATTTT	CASMSRSSNQPQHF
TRBV2	13	.	many	TRBJ2-5	TGTGCCAGCAGGCAGGACAGCGAAGAGACCCAGTACTTC	CASRQDSEETQYF
TRBV11-2	14	.	many	TRBJ1-1	TGTGCCAGCAGCTTAGTCCAAGGGGGGGGTGAAGCTTTCTTT	CASSLVQGGGEAFF
TRBV6-6	13	.	many	TRBJ2-7	TGTGCCAGTGGGCCCACGGGCCGTTACGAGCAGTACTTC	CASGPTGRYEQYF
TRBV13	15	.	many	TRBJ1-2	TGTGCCAGCAGCTTAGTAACAGAAACGCTCTATGGCTACACCTTC	CASSLVTETLYGYTF
TRBV6-2/TRBV6-3	13	.	many	TRBJ2-1	TGTGCCAGCAGGCCTAGCACAGCGGGTGAGCAGTTCTTC	CASRPSTAGEQFF